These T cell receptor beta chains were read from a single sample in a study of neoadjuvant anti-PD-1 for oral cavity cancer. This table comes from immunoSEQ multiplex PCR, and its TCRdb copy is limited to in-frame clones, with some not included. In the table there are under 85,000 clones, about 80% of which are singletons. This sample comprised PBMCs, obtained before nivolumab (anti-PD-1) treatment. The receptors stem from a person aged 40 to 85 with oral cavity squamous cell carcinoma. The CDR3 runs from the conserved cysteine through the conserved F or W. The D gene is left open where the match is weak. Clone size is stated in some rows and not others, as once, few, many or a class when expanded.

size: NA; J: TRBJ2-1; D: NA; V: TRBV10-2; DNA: TGCGCCAGTACTGGCTACAATGAGCAGTTCTTC; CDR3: CASTGYNEQFF
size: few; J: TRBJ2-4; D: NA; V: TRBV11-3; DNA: TGTGCCAGCAGCTTGGGGGATTCGAACATTCAGTACTTC; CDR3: CASSLGDSNIQYF
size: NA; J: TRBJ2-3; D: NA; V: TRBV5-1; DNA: TGCGCCAGCAGCCCCGTGGGAGGCACAGATACGCAGTATTTT; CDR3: CASSPVGGTDTQYF
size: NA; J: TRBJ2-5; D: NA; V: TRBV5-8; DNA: TGTGCCAGCAGCTTGTCCTACAGGGTCTCAGAGACCCAGTACTTC; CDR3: CASSLSYRVSETQYF
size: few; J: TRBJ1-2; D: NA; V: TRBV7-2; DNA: TGTGCCAGCACCTACGGGGGGGTTAGCTATGGCTACACCTTC; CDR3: CASTYGGVSYGYTF
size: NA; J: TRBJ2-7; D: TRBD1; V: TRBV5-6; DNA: TGTGCCAGCAGACCAGCCGGGACAGGGAGCTACGAGCAGTACTTC; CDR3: CASRPAGTGSYEQYF
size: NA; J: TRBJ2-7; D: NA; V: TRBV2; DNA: TGTGCCAGTCAGGCCGACCAGGGGTGGTACGAGCAGTACTTC; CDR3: CASQADQGWYEQYF
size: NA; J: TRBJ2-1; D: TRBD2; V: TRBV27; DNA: TGTGCCAGCAGACTAGCGGGAGCGGGGATGGGAAATGAGCAGTTCTTC; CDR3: CASRLAGAGMGNEQFF
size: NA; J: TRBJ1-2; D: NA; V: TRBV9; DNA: TGTGCCAGCAGCGTAAGGCCAGACGGTTCCCCTATCTATGGCTACACCTTC; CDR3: CASSVRPDGSPIYGYTF
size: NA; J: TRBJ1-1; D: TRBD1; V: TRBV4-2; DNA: TGTGCCAGCAGCCAACCCGGGACAGGGGGCACTGAAGCTTTCTTT; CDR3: CASSQPGTGGTEAFF
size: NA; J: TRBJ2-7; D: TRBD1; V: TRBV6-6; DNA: TGTGCCACCGAGACAGGGAGCTCCTACGAGCAGTACTTC; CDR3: CATETGSSYEQYF
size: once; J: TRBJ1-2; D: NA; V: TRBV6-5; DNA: TGTGCCAGCAGTACCTTGCCTCAGGGGTCCTATGGCTACACCTTC; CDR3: CASSTLPQGSYGYTF
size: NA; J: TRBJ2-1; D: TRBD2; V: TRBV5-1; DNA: TGCGCCAGCAGCTTGGGGGGACTAGCTGGTCATGAGCAGTTCTTC; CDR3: CASSLGGLAGHEQFF
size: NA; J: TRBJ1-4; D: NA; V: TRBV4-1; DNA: TGCGCCAGCAGCCGGGTAGGTGGGGAGGATGAAAAACTGTTTTTT; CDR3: CASSRVGGEDEKLFF
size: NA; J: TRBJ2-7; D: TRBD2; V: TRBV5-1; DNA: TGCGCCAGCAGCCCGGAGGCTAGCGGTGCCTACGAGCAGTACTTC; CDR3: CASSPEASGAYEQYF
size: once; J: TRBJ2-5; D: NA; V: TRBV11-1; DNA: TGTGCCAGCATGGGGCAGGGTTTTGGCCAGTACTTC; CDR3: CASMGQGFGQYF
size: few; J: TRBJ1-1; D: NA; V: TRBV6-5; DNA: TGTGCCAGCAGCTCCGTAGGGACTGAAGCTTTCTTT; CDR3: CASSSVGTEAFF
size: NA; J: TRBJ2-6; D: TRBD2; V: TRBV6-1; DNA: TGTGCCAGCAGTGAGACTAGCGGGAGTAACTGGGCCAACGTCCTGACTTTC; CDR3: CASSETSGSNWANVLTF
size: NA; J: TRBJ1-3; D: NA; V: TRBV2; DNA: TGTGCCAGCAGTGGTCAAGCTACCTCTGGAAACACCATATATTTT; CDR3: CASSGQATSGNTIYF
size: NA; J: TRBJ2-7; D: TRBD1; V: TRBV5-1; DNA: TGCGCCAGCAGCCCGGGACCGACAGGGTGGGAGCAGTACTTC; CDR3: CASSPGPTGWEQYF
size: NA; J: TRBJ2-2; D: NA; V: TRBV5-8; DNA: TGTGCCAGCAGCTTGGTTCAGACCGGGGAGCTGTTTTTT; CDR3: CASSLVQTGELFF
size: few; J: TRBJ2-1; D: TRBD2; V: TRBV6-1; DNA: TGTGCCAGCAGTGAAGCTTGGAAAAGCGGGAGGTGTGTCTTC; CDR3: CASSEAWKSGRCVF
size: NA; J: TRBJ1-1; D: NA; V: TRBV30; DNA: TGTGCCTGGAGTAGCGGGGGGGAAGCTTTCTTT; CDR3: CAWSSGGEAFF
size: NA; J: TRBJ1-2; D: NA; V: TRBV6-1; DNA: TGTGCCAGCAGTGAAGTGGGGGACCTCTATGGCTACACCTTC; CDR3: CASSEVGDLYGYTF
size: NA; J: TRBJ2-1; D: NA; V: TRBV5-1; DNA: TGCGCCAGCAGCTTAGGGAGCTTCGGTGAGCAGTTCTTC; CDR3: CASSLGSFGEQFF
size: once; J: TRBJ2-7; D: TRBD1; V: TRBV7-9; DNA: TGTGCCAGCAGCGCCGGACAGGGGGGACTCTACGAGCAGTACTTC; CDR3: CASSAGQGGLYEQYF
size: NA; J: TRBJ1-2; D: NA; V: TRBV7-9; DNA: TGTGCCAGCAGCCGGGGTGGTCCGGGATATGGCTACACCTTC; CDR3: CASSRGGPGYGYTF
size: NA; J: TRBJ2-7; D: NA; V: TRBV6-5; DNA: TGTGCCAGCAGTTACTCGCAGATCTACGAAGAGCAGTACTTC; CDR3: CASSYSQIYEEQYF
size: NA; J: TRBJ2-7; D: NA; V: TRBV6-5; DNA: TGTGCCAGCAGCAAACAGGGCGGTTCCTACGAGCAGTACTTC; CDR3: CASSKQGGSYEQYF